This T cell receptor (beta chain) stems from a study of T cell responses to AZD1222 COVID-19 vaccine. Overall study context: Combined were second doses at about 4 or about 12 weeks. Study findings and constraints: Spike regions recognized by vaccine-associated CD4 TCRs spanned the protein, led by 160-218 and 743-854. Per reports, nearly half of all spike-specific TCRs target regions that are unmutated in variants. Two AZD1222 administrations were followed by greater Spike-specific TCR breadth and depth.

Details on this clone: Its antigen remains unknown.

With 2 bases removed from V and 5 bases from J, the gap between germline ends came to 9 bases. Germline assignment: CDR1 MNHNS and CDR2 SASEGT. The CDR3 is made up of 13 amino acids. Produced via immunoSEQ multiplex PCR; TCRdb's table is partial and in-frame only. The sample contains about 100,000 clones, about 90% of which appear only once. This chain links TRBV6-1 with TRBJ1-1; D uncertain. The origin of this receptor is an adult in good health. Material: peripheral blood, obtained on day 0 of AZD1222 vaccination. The CDR3 is CASSEQRRTEAFF. CDR3 bases: TGTGCCAGCAGTGAACAGAGGAGGACTGAAGCTTTCTTT.